The following is a T cell receptor beta chain sequence with its context. Antigen specificity is unknown. The sample belongs to a study of glioma-infiltrating T cells. Study-level points and caveats: Only very few CDR3 sequences appeared in both tissue and blood.

Using RNA template, CDR3s of TCR alpha and beta were amplified with iRepertoire arm-PCR. TCRdb processed the multiplex PCR reads anew with MiXCR; each CDR3 protein has one entry. The sample lists about 190,000 distinct CDR3 sequences, more than 30% occurring once. This CDR3 region has 16 residues. V lost 6 bases and J lost 2, with 17 bases in between. Germline-derived CDR1 and CDR2 are MGHRA and YSYEKL. The V gene is TRBV4-1, the J gene TRBJ2-1; D is uncertain. The sequence derives from a human donor with low-grade glioma or glioblastoma, undergoing nonglioma brain surgery, or in good health (not recorded which). Sequencing was performed on glioma tissue, nonneoplastic brain tissue, or PBMCs (not recorded which). The CDR3 DNA reads TGCGCCAGCAGTCTTTTGGTGGATGGACCCTACAATGAGCAGTTCTTC. This translates into CASSLLVDGPYNEQFF.